This T cell receptor beta chain was recorded in a study of cytomegalovirus exposure and HLA in healthy donors. Primers for the PCR totalled 60 Vbeta and 13 Jbeta. Repertoires were generated with immunoSEQ multiplex PCR, while TCRdb's copy carries only in-frame clones and drops some. Of 55,000 to 90,000 clones listed, roughly 79% were seen once; the top ten hold 6.3%. The CDR3 totals 15 residues. Germline V gene lookup returns CDR1 WSHSY and CDR2 SAAADI. Trimming stripped 6 bases from V and 6 bases from J, with 15 bases between. The sequence derives from a man aged 45-60 years in good health and CMV-seronegative. Specimen: PBMCs. The V call is TRBV10-2, the J call TRBJ1-6; no reliable D call. The CDR3 DNA follows: TGCGCCAGCAGGGACCCTACTCGGGGTAATTCACCCCTCCACTTT. Amino acids: CASRDPTRGNSPLHF.